Shown below are 2 T cell receptor beta chains from a single sample sequenced in a study of cytomegalovirus exposure and HLA in healthy donors. The PCR employed 60 Vbeta primers together with 13 Jbeta primers. Clones were sequenced by immunoSEQ multiplex PCR, and TCRdb holds only the in-frame ones, with some missing. The sample has about 160,000 clones, about three quarters seen once; the top ten hold approximately 2.3%. Sequencing used PBMCs. All receptors derive from a female donor in good health and CMV-seronegative.

This clone appeared a few times. This chain links TRBV7-8 with TRBJ1-4; TRBD1 is a possible D gene (6 bases). This CDR3 spans 13 amino acids. Trimming left V 5 bases short and J 5 bases short, with 9 bases between. Germline V gene data show CDR1 as SGHVS and CDR2 as FQNEAQ. The CDR3 DNA sequence: TGTGCCAGCAGCACAGGGTTGAATGAAAAACTGTTTTTT. As protein: CASSTGLNEKLFF.

In its sample, this clone was seen a few times. The chain is built from TRBV5-4 and TRBJ1-1; TRBD1 matches at 7 bases. The V gene's germline CDR1 is SGHNT and CDR2 YYREEE (reference sequence). CDR3 length equals 13 residues. J gave up 4 bases and V 6 bases, and 6 bases lay outside the gene matches. CDR3 coding DNA: TGTGCCAGCACCGGAACAGGGGTCACTGAAGCTTTCTTT. It specifies CASTGTGVTEAFF.